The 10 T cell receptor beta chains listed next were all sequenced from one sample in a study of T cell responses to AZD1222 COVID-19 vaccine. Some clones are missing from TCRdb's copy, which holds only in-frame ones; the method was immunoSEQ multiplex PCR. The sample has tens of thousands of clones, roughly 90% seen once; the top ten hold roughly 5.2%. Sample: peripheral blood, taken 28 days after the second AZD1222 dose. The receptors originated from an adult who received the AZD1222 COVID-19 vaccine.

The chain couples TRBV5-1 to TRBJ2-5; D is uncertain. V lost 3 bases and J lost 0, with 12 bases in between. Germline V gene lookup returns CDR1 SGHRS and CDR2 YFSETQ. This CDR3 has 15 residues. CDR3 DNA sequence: TGCGCCAGCAGCTCGCTGACGGAGTACCAAGAGACCCAGTACTTC. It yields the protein CASSSLTEYQETQYF. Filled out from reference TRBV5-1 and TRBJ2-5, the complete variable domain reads KAGVTQTPRYLIKTRGQQVTLSCSPISGHRSVSWYQQTPGQGLQFLFEYFSETQRNKGNFPGRFSGRQFSNSRSEMNVSTLELGDSALYLCASSSLTEYQETQYFGPGTRLLVL.

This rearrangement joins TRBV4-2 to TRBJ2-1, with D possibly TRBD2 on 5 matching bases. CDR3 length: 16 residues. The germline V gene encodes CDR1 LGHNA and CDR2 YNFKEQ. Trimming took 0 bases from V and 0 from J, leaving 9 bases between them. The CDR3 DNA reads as TGTGCCAGCAGCCAAGAACTAGAAAGCTCCTACAATGAGCAGTTCTTC. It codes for CASSQELESSYNEQFF.

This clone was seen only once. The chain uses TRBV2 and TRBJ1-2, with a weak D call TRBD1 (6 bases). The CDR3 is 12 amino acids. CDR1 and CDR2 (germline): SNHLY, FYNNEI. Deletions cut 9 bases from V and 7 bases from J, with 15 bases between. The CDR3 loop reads CARGTGYSGYTF. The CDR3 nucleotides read TGTGCCAGGGGTACAGGGTATAGTGGCTACACCTTC.

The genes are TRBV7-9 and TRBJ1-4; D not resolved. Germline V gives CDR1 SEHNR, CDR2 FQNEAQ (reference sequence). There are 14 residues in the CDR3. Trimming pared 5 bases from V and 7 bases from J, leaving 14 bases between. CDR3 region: CASSLVDSGEKLFF. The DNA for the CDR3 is TGTGCCAGCAGCCTAGTGGATAGTGGTGAAAAACTGTTTTTT.

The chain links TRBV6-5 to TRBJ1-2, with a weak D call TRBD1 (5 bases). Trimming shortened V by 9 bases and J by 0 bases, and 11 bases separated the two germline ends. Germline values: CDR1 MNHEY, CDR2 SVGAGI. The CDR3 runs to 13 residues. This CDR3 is CASGDVANYGYTF. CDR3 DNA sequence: TGTGCCAGTGGGGACGTAGCTAACTATGGCTACACCTTC.

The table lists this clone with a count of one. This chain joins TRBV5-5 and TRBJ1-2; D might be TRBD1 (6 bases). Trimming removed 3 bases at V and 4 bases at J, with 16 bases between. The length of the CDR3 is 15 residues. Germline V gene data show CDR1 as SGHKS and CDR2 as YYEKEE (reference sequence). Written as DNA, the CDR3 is TGTGCCAGCAGCTGGGCAGGGGATGGGGGCTATGGCTACACCTTC. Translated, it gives CASSWAGDGGYGYTF.

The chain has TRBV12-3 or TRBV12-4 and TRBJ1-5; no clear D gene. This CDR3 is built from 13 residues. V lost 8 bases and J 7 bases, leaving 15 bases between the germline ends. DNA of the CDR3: TGTGCCAGCGCAAGTGGGCGCGGGCAGCCCCAGCATTTT. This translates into CASASGRGQPQHF.

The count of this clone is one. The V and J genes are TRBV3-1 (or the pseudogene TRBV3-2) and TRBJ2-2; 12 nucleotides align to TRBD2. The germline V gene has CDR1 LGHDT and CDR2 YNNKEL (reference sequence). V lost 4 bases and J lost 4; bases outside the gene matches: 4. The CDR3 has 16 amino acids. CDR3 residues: CASSRLAGALTGELFF. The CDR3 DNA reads TGTGCCAGCAGCCGACTAGCGGGGGCCCTCACCGGGGAGCTGTTTTTT.

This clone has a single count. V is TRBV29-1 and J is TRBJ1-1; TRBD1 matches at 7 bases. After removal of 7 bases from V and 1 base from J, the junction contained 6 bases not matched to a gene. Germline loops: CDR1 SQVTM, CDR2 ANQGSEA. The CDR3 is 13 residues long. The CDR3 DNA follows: TGCAGCGCTCGCAGGGGGGCGAACACTGAAGCTTTCTTT. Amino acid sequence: CSARRGANTEAFF.

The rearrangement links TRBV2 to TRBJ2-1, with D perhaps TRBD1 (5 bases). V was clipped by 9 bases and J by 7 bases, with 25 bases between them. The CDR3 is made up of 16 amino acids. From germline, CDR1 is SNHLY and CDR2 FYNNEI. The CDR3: CASKNRPVDSPNEQFF. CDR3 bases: TGTGCCAGTAAGAACCGCCCTGTAGACAGTCCGAATGAGCAGTTCTTC.